These T cell receptor beta chains were read from a single sample in a study of shared clonotypes between healthy human individuals. Measured with immunoSEQ multiplex PCR; TCRdb has only the in-frame clones, and not every one. The sample has around 2,000,000 clones, about 95% seen once. The sequenced sample consisted of naive CD8+ T cells sorted from blood. Receptors were obtained from a man younger than 35 in good health. Each CDR3 is given with its conserved first and last residue.

CDR3	V	J	length
CASSWTALGVGANVLTF	TRBV13	TRBJ2-6	17
CASSESGVGDTEAFF	TRBV4-1	TRBJ1-1	15
CSVESQGRDHNEQFF	TRBV29-1	TRBJ2-1	15
CASSLRVLRGRGSPLHF	TRBV7-3	TRBJ1-6	17
CATSRGDGVSYEQYF	TRBV15	TRBJ2-7	15
CASSEWGGAGLSPLHF	TRBV6-1	TRBJ1-6	16
CASSPLLGGGYEQYF	TRBV4-1	TRBJ2-7	15
CASSGSGFTDTQYF	TRBV9	TRBJ2-3	14
CASSVWGSGKETQYF	TRBV9	TRBJ2-5	15
CASSEGNTIYF	TRBV13	TRBJ1-3	11
CASGLADGTYEQYF	TRBV12-5	TRBJ2-7	14
CSVEEQGGADYGYTF	TRBV29-1	TRBJ1-2	15
CASSYSGVRYNNEQFF	TRBV6-6	TRBJ2-1	16
CASSLEGFATNEKLFF	TRBV7-8	TRBJ1-4	16
CASSRPDREVGYTF	TRBV28	TRBJ1-2	14
CASSFLQGDPKYNEQFF	TRBV27	TRBJ2-1	17
CAWDLGQGGSEQYF	TRBV30	TRBJ2-7	14
CASSLGGDTEAFF	TRBV5-6	TRBJ1-1	13
CASRTSGSDTQYF	TRBV27	TRBJ2-3	13
CASSGYTNTEAFF	TRBV6-1	TRBJ1-1	13
CASSPFGRAYEQYF	TRBV7-6	TRBJ2-7	14
CASRDRSSYEQYF	TRBV19	TRBJ2-7	13
CAWTMGGEQYF	TRBV30	TRBJ2-7	11
CASSFPSGQETQYF	TRBV7-6	TRBJ2-5	14